These 26 T cell receptor beta chains were sequenced from one sample in a study of blood T cell repertoires in COVID-19. The method was immunoSEQ multiplex PCR; TCRdb's version includes in-frame clones alone and lacks a portion of them. The top ten hold 6.4% of the sample, which has approximately 46,000 clones, about 90% seen once. The sample consisted of peripheral blood. The receptors shown here come from a man aged 65-85 years with active COVID-19.

The chain couples TRBV5-1 to TRBJ1-1; perhaps TRBD1 as D (5 bases). The germline V gene has CDR1 SGHRS and CDR2 YFSETQ. V shed 0 bases and J shed 2 bases, with 14 bases lying between them. This CDR3 spans 16 amino acids. The CDR3 protein is CASSLGAGQFNTEAFF. CDR3 DNA: TGCGCCAGCAGCTTGGGAGCAGGACAATTTAACACTGAAGCTTTCTTT.

The rearrangement joins TRBV5-1 to TRBJ1-5; the D gene is possibly TRBD1 (5 bases). The CDR3 covers 16 residues. The germline V gene encodes CDR1 SGHRS and CDR2 YFSETQ. The V gene lost 0 bases and the J gene lost 1 base, with 11 bases spanning the gap. The CDR3 loop is CASSLGDLASNQPQHF. CDR3 bases: TGCGCCAGCAGCTTGGGGGACCTAGCGAGCAATCAGCCCCAGCATTTT.

As DNA, the CDR3 is TGTGCCAGCAGCCGCTTTCGGGGGGGCGACTATGGCTACACCTTC. The encoded protein is CASSRFRGGDYGYTF. The rearrangement uses TRBV7-2 and TRBJ1-2; a possible D gene is TRBD1 (6 bases). The germline gives CDR1 SGHTA, CDR2 FQGNSA. V lost 5 bases to trimming and J lost 3 bases, with 16 bases between them. The CDR3 loop spans 15 amino acids.

The genes are TRBV4-1 and TRBJ2-7; D call uncertain. This CDR3 has 13 residues. Trimming removed 1 base at V and 5 bases at J, with 9 bases between. The germline V gene has CDR1 MGHRA and CDR2 YSYEKL. CDR3 residues: CASSQVPYDEQYF. The CDR3 region has the DNA TGCGCCAGCAGCCAAGTTCCCTATGACGAGCAGTACTTC.

The chain links TRBV5-1 to TRBJ1-1; D may be TRBD1 (6 bases). V lost 4 bases and J lost 2, with 15 bases in between. Germline-derived CDR1 and CDR2 are SGHRS and YFSETQ. The CDR3 runs 15 residues. The CDR3 DNA reads TGCGCCAGCAGCCCACCGACAGGATTAAACACTGAAGCTTTCTTT. Its protein is CASSPPTGLNTEAFF.

This clone has just one count. This sequence joins TRBV6-5 and TRBJ1-3; no clear D gene. The CDR3 consists of 13 residues. Germline values: CDR1 MNHEY, CDR2 SVGAGI. Trimming removed 0 bases at V and 4 bases at J, with 4 bases between. The CDR3 region has the DNA TGTGCCAGCAGTTACTCTGGCGGAAACACCATATATTTT. This codes for CASSYSGGNTIYF.

This clone was detected only once. The V gene is TRBV7-2, the J gene TRBJ2-7, with 7 bases identical to TRBD2. The germline gives CDR1 SGHTA, CDR2 FQGNSA. V gave up 2 bases and J gave up 2 bases; unmatched junction bases: 3. The CDR3 totals 14 residues. The CDR3, as DNA: TGTGCCAGCAGCTTAACCGCGGGGGCCTACGAGCAGTACTTC. Its translation: CASSLTAGAYEQYF.

The V gene is TRBV3-1 (or the pseudogene TRBV3-2), the J gene TRBJ1-1; no clear D. Trimming left V 1 base short and J 7 bases short, with 10 bases between. Germline V gives CDR1 LGHDT, CDR2 YNNKEL (reference sequence). The CDR3 is 13 residues long. The CDR3 is CASSQVPTNEAFF. The CDR3 nucleotides read TGTGCCAGCAGCCAAGTCCCAACTAATGAAGCTTTCTTT.

This clone has just a few counts. J is TRBJ1-5 and V is TRBV6-5; 9 nucleotides line up with TRBD1. Germline V gene data show CDR1 as MNHEY and CDR2 as SVGAGI. After removal of 2 bases from V and 2 bases from J, the junction contained 1 base not matched to a gene. The CDR3 consists of 15 residues. CDR3 protein: CASSYRTGGNQPQHF. In DNA form, the CDR3 reads TGTGCCAGCAGTTACAGGACAGGGGGCAATCAGCCCCAGCATTTT.

The chain links TRBV6-2 or TRBV6-3 to TRBJ2-1; TRBD2 matches 13 bases. CDR3 length: 20 residues. Losses at the gene ends were 6 bases for V and 0 bases for J; bases not matched to a gene: 14. Germline lookup yields CDR1 MNHEY and CDR2 SVGEGT. CDR3 bases: TGTGCCAGCAGCTTCCGACTAGCGGGGGGAGGAAAGCACTCCTACAATGAGCAGTTCTTC. It encodes CASSFRLAGGGKHSYNEQFF.

This clone is a singleton in its sample. This sequence joins TRBV6-1 and TRBJ2-7, with D unresolved. Germline CDR1 MNHNS, CDR2 SASEGT. Trimming cost V 2 bases and J 7 bases, with 12 bases left between them. CDR3 length: 13 amino acids. The CDR3 is CASSEYYMREQYF. Written as DNA, the CDR3 is TGTGCCAGCAGTGAATATTACATGCGGGAGCAGTACTTC.

The gene calls are TRBV19 and TRBJ1-4; 7 positions agree with TRBD1. V lost 3 bases to trimming and J lost 9 bases; unmatched junction nucleotides: 10. This CDR3 comprises 15 residues. Germline lookup yields CDR1 LNHDA and CDR2 SQIVND (reference sequence). The CDR3 nucleotides are TGTGCCAGTAGTATGCCCACAGGGGTTTACCAAAAACTGTTTTTT. Its protein product is CASSMPTGVYQKLFF.

The chain has TRBV4-1 and TRBJ2-3, with 13 bases identical to TRBD2. V shed 10 bases and J 3 bases; nucleotides not matched to a gene: 7. Germline V gene lookup returns CDR1 MGHRA and CDR2 YSYEKL. This CDR3 has 15 amino acids. The CDR3 DNA reads TGCGCCACCCAGAGACTAGCGGGGGGTACAGATACGCAGTATTTT. Its translation: CATQRLAGGTDTQYF.

The V and J genes are TRBV5-5 and TRBJ1-2; possibly TRBD1 for D (6 bases). The V and J ends lost 4 bases and 7 bases respectively, with 17 bases between them. This CDR3 is built from 14 residues. Germline CDR1 reads SGHKS; CDR2 reads YYEKEE (reference sequence). The CDR3: CASSPTGLGGGYTF. DNA of the CDR3: TGTGCCAGCAGCCCAACAGGGTTGGGCGGTGGCTACACCTTC.

V is TRBV21-1 and J is TRBJ1-3; TRBD1 reflects the table's D call only, with no check against the DNA. TRBV21-1 is labeled a pseudogene. The length of the CDR3 is 17 residues. The CDR3 region has the DNA TGTGCCAGCAGCAAAAACAGGGACAATGATTCTGGAAACACCATATATTTT. This translates into CASSKNRDNDSGNTIYF.

The chain has TRBV11-2 and TRBJ1-4; 11 bases agree with TRBD1. Germline CDR1 and CDR2: SGHAT and FQNNGV. The CDR3 sequence is 16 residues long. V was clipped by 4 bases and J by 9 bases; unmatched bases: 10. CDR3 nucleotide sequence: TGTGCCAGCAGCTACCAAACGGGACAGGGGGTCCAAAAACTGTTTTTT. Translation: CASSYQTGQGVQKLFF.

J is TRBJ2-1 and V is TRBV4-3; 8 bases fit TRBD2. Germline V gene sequence: CDR1 LGHNA, CDR2 YSLEER. This CDR3 is built from 15 residues. The V gene end was trimmed by 4 bases and the J gene end by 8 bases; junction bases not matched to a gene: 10. In nucleotides, the CDR3 is TGCGCCAGCAGCCCGCGGTGGCGGGGGGCCGATGAGCAGTTCTTC. Translated, it gives CASSPRWRGADEQFF.

The genes are TRBV7-9 and TRBJ1-2; 10 positions match TRBD1. Germline V lookup: CDR1 SEHNR, CDR2 FQNEAQ (reference sequence). This CDR3 contains 16 residues. The V gene end was trimmed by 0 bases and the J gene end by 6 bases; junction bases not matched to a gene: 7. In nucleotides, the CDR3 is TGTGCCAGCAGCTTAGCGTCGGGACAGGGGCGCAATGGCTACACCTTC. It yields the protein CASSLASGQGRNGYTF.

In the case of this clone: Within the sample, other DNA sequences also encode this same CDR3. The rearrangement links TRBV7-2 to TRBJ1-1, with a possible D match to TRBD1 (6 bases). This CDR3 spans 14 amino acids. The germline V gene has CDR1 SGHTA and CDR2 FQGNSA. Deletions cut 1 base from V and 2 bases from J, with 8 bases between. The CDR3 nucleotides are TGTGCCAGCAGCTTAGTAGGGGGAAACACTGAAGCTTTCTTT. Translating gives CASSLVGGNTEAFF.

This sequence joins TRBV18 and TRBJ2-7; D might be TRBD1 (6 bases). The CDR3 has 15 residues. CDR1 is KGHSH, CDR2 LQKENI, per germline. Trimming shortened V by 1 base and J by 6 bases, and 16 bases separated the two germline ends. The CDR3 nucleotides are TGTGCCAGCTCACCACGAGACAGGTCATTGGGCGAGCAGTACTTC. Translation gives CASSPRDRSLGEQYF.

The chain employs TRBV2 and TRBJ1-6; TRBD1 matches 10 bases. This CDR3 comprises 14 residues. With 6 bases clipped from V and 7 bases from J, the junction kept 3 bases outside the gene matches. Germline CDR1 SNHLY, CDR2 FYNNEI. CDR3 nucleotides: TGTGCCAGCAGCGGGACAGGGGCGAATTCACCCCTCCACTTT. Translation gives CASSGTGANSPLHF.

This chain joins TRBV4-1 and TRBJ2-2, with D uncertain. CDR1 and CDR2 (germline): MGHRA, YSYEKL. This CDR3 region has 16 residues. Trimming left V 4 bases short and J 1 base short, with 13 bases between. The CDR3 DNA sequence: TGCGCCAGCAGCCTGCAGACACTGCAGAACACCGGGGAGCTGTTTTTT. It is translated as CASSLQTLQNTGELFF.

J is TRBJ1-3 and V is TRBV28; D is possibly TRBD1 (6 bases). Looked up from germline, CDR1 is MDHEN and CDR2 is SYDVKM. The CDR3 covers 15 residues. V gave up 6 bases and J gave up 2 bases, with 14 bases separating them. CDR3 bases: TGTGCCAGCAGCTACGCAGGGGTTACTGGAAACACCATATATTTT. Translated: CASSYAGVTGNTIYF.

This sequence joins TRBV5-1 and TRBJ2-3; no definite D call. This CDR3 comprises 12 residues. Germline V gene data show CDR1 as SGHRS and CDR2 as YFSETQ. V was pared by 5 bases and J by 5 bases, with 9 bases between. CDR3 nucleotides: TGCGCCAGCAGTAACTCCAAAGATACGCAGTATTTT. It encodes CASSNSKDTQYF.

This chain connects TRBV4-3 to TRBJ2-1; 11 bases are a match to TRBD2. The V and J ends lost 6 bases and 8 bases, in that order; junction bases with no gene match: 15. The CDR3 totals 17 residues. Germline V gene data show CDR1 as LGHNA and CDR2 as YSLEER. CDR3 sequence (DNA): TGCGCCAGCAGTGGTTCAATAGCGGGGGGGCCCTCCGATGAGCAGTTCTTC. Amino acid sequence: CASSGSIAGGPSDEQFF.

The chain carries TRBV9 and TRBJ2-7; 11 bases are a match to TRBD1. The J segment lost 2 bases and the V segment lost 0 bases, leaving 1 base of the junction unmatched. The length of the CDR3 is 15 residues. Germline loops: CDR1 SGDLS, CDR2 YYNGEE. CDR3 sequence: CASSVGGQGAYEQYF. CDR3 nucleotide sequence: TGTGCCAGCAGCGTAGGGGGACAGGGGGCCTACGAGCAGTACTTC.